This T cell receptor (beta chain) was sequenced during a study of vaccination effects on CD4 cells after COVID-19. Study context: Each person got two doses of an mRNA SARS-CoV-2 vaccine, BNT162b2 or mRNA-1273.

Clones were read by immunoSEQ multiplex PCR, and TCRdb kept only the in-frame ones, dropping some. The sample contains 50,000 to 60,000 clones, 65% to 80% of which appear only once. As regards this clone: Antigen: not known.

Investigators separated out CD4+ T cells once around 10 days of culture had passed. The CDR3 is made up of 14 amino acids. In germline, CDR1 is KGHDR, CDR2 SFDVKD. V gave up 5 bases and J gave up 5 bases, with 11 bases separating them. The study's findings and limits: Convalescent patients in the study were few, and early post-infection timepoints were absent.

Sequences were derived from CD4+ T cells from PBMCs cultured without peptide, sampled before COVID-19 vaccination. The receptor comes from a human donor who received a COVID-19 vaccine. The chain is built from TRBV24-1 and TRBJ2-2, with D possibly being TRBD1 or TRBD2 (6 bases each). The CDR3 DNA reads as TGTGCCACCAGTGGTAGGGGGGTAACCGGGGAGCTGTTTTTT. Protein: CATSGRGVTGELFF.